This TCR beta chain was sequenced for a study of shared clonotypes between healthy human individuals. Points from the study as a whole: The study drew on few donors, limiting represented genetic and exposure-history diversity.

This CDR3 region has 20 residues. The sequenced material, unsorted PBMC DNA, was run on ten immunoSEQ deep assay plates. Profiling relied on immunoSEQ multiplex PCR, and the TCRdb table lists in-frame clones only, not all of them. The sample gives about 490,000 clones, over 60% of which show up once; under 15% is in the top ten. All of the donors resided in Nashville, Tennessee, and each was a Caucasian adult. This clone was seen only once. Its antigen remains unknown. Sequencing was carried out using PBMCs. The J gene is TRBJ2-3, the V gene TRBV21-1; TRBD2 is the table's D call, not checked against the DNA. TRBV21-1 is a documented pseudogene. The sequence was obtained from a woman aged 40 to 55 in good health. Some clones in this sample may be carry-over from other donors' samples. CDR3 DNA sequence: TGTGCCAGCAGCAAAGCGCTGTCAGGACCCATTGGAGGGAGGGAAGATACGCAGTATTTT. This sequence encodes CASSKALSGPIGGREDTQYF.